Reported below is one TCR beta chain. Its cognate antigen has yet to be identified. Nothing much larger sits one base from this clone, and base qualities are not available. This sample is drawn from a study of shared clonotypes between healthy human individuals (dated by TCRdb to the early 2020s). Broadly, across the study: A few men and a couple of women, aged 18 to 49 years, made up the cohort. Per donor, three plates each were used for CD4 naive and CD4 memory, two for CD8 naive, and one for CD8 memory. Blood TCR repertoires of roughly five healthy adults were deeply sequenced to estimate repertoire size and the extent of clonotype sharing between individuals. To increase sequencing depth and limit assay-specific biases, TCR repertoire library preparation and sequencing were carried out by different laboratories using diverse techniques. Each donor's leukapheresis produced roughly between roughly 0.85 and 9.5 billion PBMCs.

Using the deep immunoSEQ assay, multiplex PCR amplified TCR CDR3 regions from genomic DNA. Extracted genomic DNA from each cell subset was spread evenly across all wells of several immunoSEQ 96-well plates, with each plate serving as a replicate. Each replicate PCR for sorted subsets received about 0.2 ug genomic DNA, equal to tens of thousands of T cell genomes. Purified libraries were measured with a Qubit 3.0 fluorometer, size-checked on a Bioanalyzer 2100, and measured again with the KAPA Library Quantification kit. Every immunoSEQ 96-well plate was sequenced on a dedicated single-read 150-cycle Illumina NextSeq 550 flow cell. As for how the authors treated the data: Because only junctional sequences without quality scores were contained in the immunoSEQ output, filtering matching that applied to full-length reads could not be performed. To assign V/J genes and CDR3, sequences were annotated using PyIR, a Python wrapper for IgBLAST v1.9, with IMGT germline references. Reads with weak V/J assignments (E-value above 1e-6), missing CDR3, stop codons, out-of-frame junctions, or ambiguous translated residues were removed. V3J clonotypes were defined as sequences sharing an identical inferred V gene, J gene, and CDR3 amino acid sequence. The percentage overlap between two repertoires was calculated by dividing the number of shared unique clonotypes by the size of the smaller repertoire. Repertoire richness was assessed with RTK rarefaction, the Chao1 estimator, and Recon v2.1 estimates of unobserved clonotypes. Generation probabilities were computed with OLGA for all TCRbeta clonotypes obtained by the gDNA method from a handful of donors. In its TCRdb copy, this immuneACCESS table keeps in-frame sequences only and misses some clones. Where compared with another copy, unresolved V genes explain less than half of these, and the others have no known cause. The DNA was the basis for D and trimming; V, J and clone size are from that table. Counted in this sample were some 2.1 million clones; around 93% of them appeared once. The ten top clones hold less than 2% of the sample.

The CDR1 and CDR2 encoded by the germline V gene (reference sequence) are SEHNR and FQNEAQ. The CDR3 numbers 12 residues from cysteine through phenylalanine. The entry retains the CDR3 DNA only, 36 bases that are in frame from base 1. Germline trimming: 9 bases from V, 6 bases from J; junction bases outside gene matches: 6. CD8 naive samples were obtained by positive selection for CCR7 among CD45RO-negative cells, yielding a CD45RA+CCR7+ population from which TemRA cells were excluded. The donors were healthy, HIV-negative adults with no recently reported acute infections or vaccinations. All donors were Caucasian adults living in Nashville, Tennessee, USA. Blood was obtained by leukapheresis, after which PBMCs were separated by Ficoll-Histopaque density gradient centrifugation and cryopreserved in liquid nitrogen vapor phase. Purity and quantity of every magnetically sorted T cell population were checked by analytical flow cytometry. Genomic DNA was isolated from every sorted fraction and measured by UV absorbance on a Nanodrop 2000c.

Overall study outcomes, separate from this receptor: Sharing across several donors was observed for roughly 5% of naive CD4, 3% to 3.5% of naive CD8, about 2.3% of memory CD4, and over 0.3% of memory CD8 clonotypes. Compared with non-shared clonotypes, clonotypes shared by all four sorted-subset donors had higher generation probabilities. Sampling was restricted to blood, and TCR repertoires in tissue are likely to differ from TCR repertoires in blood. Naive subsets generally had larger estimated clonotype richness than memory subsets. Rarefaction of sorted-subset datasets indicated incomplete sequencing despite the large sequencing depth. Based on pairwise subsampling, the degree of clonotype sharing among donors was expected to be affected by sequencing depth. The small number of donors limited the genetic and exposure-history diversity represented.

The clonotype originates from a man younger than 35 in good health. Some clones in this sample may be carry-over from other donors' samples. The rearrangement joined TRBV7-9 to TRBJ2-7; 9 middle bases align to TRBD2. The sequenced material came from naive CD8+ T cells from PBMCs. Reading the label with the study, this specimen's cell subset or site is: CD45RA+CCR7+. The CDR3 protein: CASKAGGSEQYF. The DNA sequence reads TGTGCCAGTAAAGCGGGAGGTTCCGAGCAGTACTTC.